These 2 T cell receptor beta chains share one sample of origin, sequenced in a study of cytotoxic CD8 clonotypes in ibrutinib-treated CLL. TCRdb keeps only in-frame clones here, not all; method: immunoSEQ multiplex PCR. The table shows 65,000 to 80,000 clones, with roughly 80% occurring only once. Sequencing was performed on PBMCs, taken after 24 months of ibrutinib treatment. The source of these receptors is a human donor with chronic lymphocytic leukemia.

This clone has just one count. The chain couples TRBV7-3 to TRBJ2-1; TRBD2 matches 8 bases. CDR3 length: 17 amino acids. Trimming removed 2 bases from V and 5 bases from J; junction bases left unmatched: 11. Germline lookup yields CDR1 SGHTA and CDR2 FQGTGA. The CDR3 DNA follows: TGTGCCAGCAGCTTATTGCCTAGCGGGCCGACTAACAATGAGCAGTTCTTC. Translation gives CASSLLPSGPTNNEQFF. Drawing the rest from reference TRBV7-3 and TRBJ2-1, the complete variable domain is GAGVSQTPSNKVTEKGKYVELRCDPISGHTALYWYRQSLGQGPEFLIYFQGTGAADDSGLPNDRFFAVRPEGSVSTLKIQRTERGDSAVYLCASSLLPSGPTNNEQFFGPGTRLTVL.

The V call is TRBV5-1, the J call TRBJ2-7, with D uncertain. V lost 1 base, J lost 7 bases, and 12 bases lay in between. Per the germline V gene, CDR1 is SGHRS and CDR2 is YFSETQ. The CDR3 covers 13 residues. The CDR3, as DNA: TGCGCCAGCAGCTTGTTTTCCGAGAGTGAGCAGTACTTC. Translation gives CASSLFSESEQYF.